This TCR beta chain was observed in a study of blood T cells in healthy people across ages. The authors ran a second PCR of about 6 to 11 cycles using a sample-barcoded 5' primer and a J-beta primer mix. MiXCR, run by TCRdb on the 5' RACE reads, gives a single entry per CDR3 protein. The profile shows some 760,000 distinct CDR3 sequences, just under 25% of them singletons. The CDR3 totals 13 residues. In germline, CDR1 is DFQATT, CDR2 SNEGSKA (reference sequence). This clonotype was found many times. The sample was also linked to a second study, of T cells of mothers and their children. That source adds: Each mother gave over 8.5 million TCR beta CDR3 reads; each child, some 2.8 million.

V is TRBV20-1 and J is TRBJ2-7; 8 bases are shared with TRBD1. Sequenced input: blood. The clonotype was recovered from a boy between 5 and 17 years old in good health. The CDR3 reads CSARDRRSYEQYF. The DNA of the CDR3 is TGCAGCGCCCGGGACAGGCGCTCCTACGAGCAGTACTTC.